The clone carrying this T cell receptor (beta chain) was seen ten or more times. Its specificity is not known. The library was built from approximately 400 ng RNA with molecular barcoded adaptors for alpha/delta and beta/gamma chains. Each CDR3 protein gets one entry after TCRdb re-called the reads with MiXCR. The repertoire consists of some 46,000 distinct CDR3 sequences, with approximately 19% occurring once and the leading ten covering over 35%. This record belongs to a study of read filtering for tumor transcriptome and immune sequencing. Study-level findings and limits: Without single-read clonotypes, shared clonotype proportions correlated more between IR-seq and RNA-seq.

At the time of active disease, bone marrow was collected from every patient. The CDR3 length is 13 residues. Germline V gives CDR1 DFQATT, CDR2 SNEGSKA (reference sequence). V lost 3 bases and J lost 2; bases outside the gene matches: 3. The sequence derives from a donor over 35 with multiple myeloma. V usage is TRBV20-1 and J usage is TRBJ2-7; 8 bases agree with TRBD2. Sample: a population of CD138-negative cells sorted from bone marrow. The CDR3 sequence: CSARVAGPYEQYF. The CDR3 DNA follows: TGCAGTGCTAGGGTAGCGGGGCCCTACGAGCAGTACTTC.